This T cell receptor (beta chain) stems from a study of blood T cell repertoires in COVID-19. CDR3 size: 12 residues. Germline values: CDR1 SQVTM, CDR2 ANQGSEA. Trimming pared 4 bases from V and 4 bases from J, leaving 9 bases between. The assay was immunoSEQ multiplex PCR, and TCRdb's table has in-frame clones only and misses some. The table lists 140,000 to 150,000 clones, around 87% of them singletons. The receptor comes from a woman in her twenties or thirties with acute COVID-19. V gene TRBV29-1 combines with J gene TRBJ2-3; D is possibly TRBD2 (6 bases). Material for sequencing was PBMCs or T cells enriched from blood (not recorded which). The CDR3 DNA reads as TGCAGCGTTGCGGAGGGCCCAGATACGCAGTATTTT. Amino acid sequence: CSVAEGPDTQYF.